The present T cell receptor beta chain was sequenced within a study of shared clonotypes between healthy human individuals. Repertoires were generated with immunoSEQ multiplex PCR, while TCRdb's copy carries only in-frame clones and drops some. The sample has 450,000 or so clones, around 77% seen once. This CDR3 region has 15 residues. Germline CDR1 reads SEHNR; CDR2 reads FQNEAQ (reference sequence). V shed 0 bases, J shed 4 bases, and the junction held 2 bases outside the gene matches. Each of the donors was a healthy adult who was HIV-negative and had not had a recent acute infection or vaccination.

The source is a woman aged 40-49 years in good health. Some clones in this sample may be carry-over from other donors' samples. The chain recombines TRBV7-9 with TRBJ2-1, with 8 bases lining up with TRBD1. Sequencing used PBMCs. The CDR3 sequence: CASSLATGVYNEQFF. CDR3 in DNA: TGTGCCAGCAGCTTAGCGACAGGGGTTTACAATGAGCAGTTCTTC.